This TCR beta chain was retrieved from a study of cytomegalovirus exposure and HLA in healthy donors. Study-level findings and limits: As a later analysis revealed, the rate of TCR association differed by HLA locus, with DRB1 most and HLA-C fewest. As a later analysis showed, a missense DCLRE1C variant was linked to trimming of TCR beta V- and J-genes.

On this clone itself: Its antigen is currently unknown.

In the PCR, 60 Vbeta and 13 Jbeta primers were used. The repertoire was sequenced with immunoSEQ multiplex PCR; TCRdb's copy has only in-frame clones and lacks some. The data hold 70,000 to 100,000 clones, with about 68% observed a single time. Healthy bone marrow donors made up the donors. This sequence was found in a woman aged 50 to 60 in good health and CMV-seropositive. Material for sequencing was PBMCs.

CDR3 protein: CASSLSGQGDYGYTF. Written as DNA, the CDR3 is TGTGCCAGCAGCCTCAGTGGACAGGGAGACTATGGCTACACCTTC. This sequence joins TRBV4-2 and TRBJ1-2; the match to TRBD1 covers 8 bases. The CDR3 loop spans 15 amino acids. V lost 4 bases to trimming and J lost 3 bases; unmatched junction nucleotides: 7. The V gene's germline CDR1 is LGHNA and CDR2 YNFKEQ.